Following are 19 T cell receptor beta chains from one sample sequenced in a study of beta chain features in type 1 diabetes. General study findings and limits: TCRB CDR3s were moderately but significantly shorter in Type 1 diabetes patients in all four CD4+ subsets.

The authors reverse transcribed all of the isolated RNA, so sequencing captured expressed TCRB transcripts. Generated by immunoSEQ multiplex PCR, the TCRdb table keeps only in-frame clones and is missing some. The sample consists of around 260,000 clones, about 24% of them appearing once. These TCRs are of unknown antigen specificity. Sequencing was done on a sample of naive CD4+ T cells from blood. The receptors stem from a woman aged 25 to 39 with type 1 diabetes.

The chain combines TRBV29-1 with TRBJ2-1; 8 bases fit TRBD2. With V trimmed by 7 bases and J by 0 bases, 5 bases remained unmatched. CDR1 is SQVTM, CDR2 ANQGSEA, per germline. The CDR3 is made up of 14 amino acids. Here the CDR3 reads CSAPSGSSYNEQFF. The CDR3 DNA sequence: TGCAGCGCCCCAAGCGGGAGCTCCTACAATGAGCAGTTCTTC.

The genes are TRBV5-1 and TRBJ2-3; D may be TRBD1 (6 bases). CDR1 and CDR2 from the germline V gene are SGHRS and YFSETQ. Trimming took 7 bases from V and 2 from J, leaving 11 bases between them. CDR3 size: 13 residues. The CDR3 coding sequence is TGCGCCAGCCAACAGGGAGTCACAGATACGCAGTATTTT. Translating gives CASQQGVTDTQYF.

The rearrangement uses TRBV27 and TRBJ2-3, with TRBD2 identical over 14 bases. V lost 4 bases to trimming and J lost 0 bases; unmatched junction nucleotides: 6. Germline V lookup: CDR1 MNHEY, CDR2 SMNVEV (reference sequence). The CDR3 totals 18 residues. CDR3 coding DNA: TGTGCCAGCAGTTCGTACGGGACTAGCGGGAGAAGCACAGATACGCAGTATTTT. Protein: CASSSYGTSGRSTDTQYF.

The chain carries TRBV29-1 and TRBJ2-7; D is perhaps TRBD1 (6 bases). V was trimmed by 7 bases and J by 4 bases, leaving 20 bases between them. The CDR3 consists of 14 residues. Germline CDR1 reads SQVTM; CDR2 reads ANQGSEA. The CDR3 sequence is CSAATRGQRYEQYF. CDR3 DNA: TGCAGCGCCGCCACCCGAGGACAGAGATACGAGCAGTACTTC.

The chain links TRBV7-3 to TRBJ2-1; the match to TRBD2 covers 10 bases. The CDR3 covers 15 residues. Germline trimming cut 1 base from V and 6 bases from J; bases unmatched to any gene: 3. Germline CDR1 is SGHTA and CDR2 is FQGTGA. The CDR3 bases are TGTGCCAGCAGCTTAAGGACTAGCGGAACCAATGAGCAGTTCTTC. Translating gives CASSLRTSGTNEQFF.

This clone was observed a handful of times. The CDR3 nucleotides are TGTGCCTGGAGTGTACGGACAGCACAAAGGGCCAACGTCCTGACTTTC. Its protein is CAWSVRTAQRANVLTF. This chain connects TRBV30 to TRBJ2-6; tentative D call: TRBD1 (6 bases). Germline V lookup: CDR1 GTSNPN, CDR2 SVGIG (reference sequence). V lost 0 bases, J lost 5 bases, and 14 bases lay in between. This CDR3 is built from 16 residues.

This clone has a handful of counts. This chain links TRBV7-9 with TRBJ2-5; no reliable D call. V was cut by 5 bases and J by 2 bases, with 9 bases left in between. Germline V gene data show CDR1 as SEHNR and CDR2 as FQNEAQ (reference sequence). This CDR3 has 13 residues. The CDR3 DNA follows: TGTGCCAGCAGCCGTAGTGCGCAAGAGACCCAGTACTTC. Translation gives CASSRSAQETQYF.

V and J are TRBV4-1 and TRBJ2-7, with TRBD1 matching 8 bases. Germline lookup yields CDR1 MGHRA and CDR2 YSYEKL. The V and J ends lost 1 base and 5 bases, in that order; junction bases with no gene match: 13. CDR3 size: 17 residues. The CDR3 loop reads CASSQGRRRDRIHEQYF. Written as DNA, the CDR3 is TGCGCCAGCAGCCAAGGGAGACGCCGGGACAGGATTCACGAGCAGTACTTC.

The chain employs TRBV9 and TRBJ2-1; the D gene is possibly TRBD2 (6 bases). V gave up 3 bases and J gave up 0 bases, with 13 bases separating them. CDR1 SGDLS and CDR2 YYNGEE come from the germline V gene. The CDR3 has 16 amino acids. This CDR3 is CASSAGGGPSYNEQFF. CDR3 nucleotides: TGTGCCAGCAGCGCCGGGGGAGGTCCCTCCTACAATGAGCAGTTCTTC.

Written as DNA, the CDR3 is TGTGCCAGCAGCACTCTCGGACAGGGAGGGAATCAGCCCCAGCATTTT. As protein: CASSTLGQGGNQPQHF. The V gene is TRBV7-9, the J gene TRBJ1-5; 8 bases line up with TRBD1. V shed 5 bases and J 4 bases; nucleotides not matched to a gene: 10. This CDR3 contains 16 residues. Germline CDR1 and CDR2: SEHNR and FQNEAQ (reference sequence).

This clone came up a few times. The chain uses TRBV18 and TRBJ2-5; D unresolved. Germline CDR1 reads KGHSH; CDR2 reads LQKENI. V dropped 0 bases and J dropped 5 bases, with 7 bases sitting between them. The CDR3 loop spans 13 amino acids. The CDR3 sequence: CASSPPAKETQYF. The CDR3 DNA reads TGTGCCAGCTCACCACCGGCCAAGGAGACCCAGTACTTC.

This clone has a handful of counts. This chain connects TRBV29-1 to TRBJ1-5, with a possible D match to TRBD1 (5 bases). Germline V lookup: CDR1 SQVTM, CDR2 ANQGSEA. The CDR3 has 12 amino acids. Trimming removed 4 bases from V and 3 bases from J, with 7 bases in between. CDR3 sequence (DNA): TGCAGCGTTGGACAGTTCAATCAGCCCCAGCATTTT. This sequence encodes CSVGQFNQPQHF.

This clone was seen just once. This chain uses TRBV10-3 with TRBJ2-3; 7 bases fit TRBD2. V lost 6 bases, J lost 5 bases, and 11 bases stayed unmatched. There are 15 residues in the CDR3. Germline CDR1 ENHRY, CDR2 SYGVKD. The DNA of the CDR3 is TGTGCCATCAGGGAGGCGGCGGGAGTAGTAGATACGCAGTATTTT. Translating gives CAIREAAGVVDTQYF.

The table lists this clone with a few counts. This chain connects TRBV7-9 to TRBJ2-7, with D possibly matching TRBD1 (7 bases). Trimming pared 5 bases from V and 5 bases from J, leaving 16 bases between. This CDR3 has 14 amino acids. The germline V gene encodes CDR1 SEHNR and CDR2 FQNEAQ (reference sequence). DNA for the CDR3: TGTGCCAGCAGCCAGGGCGGGACAGTGGACGAGCAGTACTTC. It specifies CASSQGGTVDEQYF.

V and J are TRBV19 and TRBJ2-2; D perhaps matches TRBD1 (6 bases). Germline V gene sequence: CDR1 LNHDA, CDR2 SQIVND (reference sequence). The ends were cut back, 6 bases at V and 2 bases at J, with 10 bases in the middle. This CDR3 comprises 14 residues. The CDR3 DNA reads as TGTGCCAGTAGAAAGGACAGCAACACCGGGGAGCTGTTTTTT. As protein: CASRKDSNTGELFF.

This clone has a handful of counts. This chain connects TRBV9 to TRBJ2-6; D unclear. Germline CDR1 SGDLS, CDR2 YYNGEE. Trimming cost V 3 bases and J 0 bases, with 7 bases left between them. This CDR3 is built from 15 residues. The CDR3 coding sequence is TGTGCCAGCAGCGCATACACCTCTGGGGCCAACGTCCTGACTTTC. This encodes CASSAYTSGANVLTF.

Concerning this clone itself: A junction boundary mismatches the germline segment, possibly from a read error. This rearrangement joins TRBV7-7 to TRBJ2-5, with TRBD2 identical over 12 bases. Germline V gives CDR1 SSHAT, CDR2 FNYEAQ (reference sequence). The CDR3 loop spans 17 amino acids. This chain's CDR3 is CASSLGPTSGGKETQYF. The CDR3 DNA reads as TGTGCTAGCAGCTTAGGCCCGACTAGCGGGGGTAAAGAGACCCAGTACTTC.

There are a few counts of this clone. The V gene is TRBV29-1, the J gene TRBJ2-2, with a possible D match to TRBD2 (6 bases). CDR1 is SQVTM and CDR2 is ANQGSEA in the germline V gene. The CDR3 totals 13 residues. Trimming removed 8 bases from V and 0 bases from J, with 10 bases in between. Written as DNA, the CDR3 is TGCAGCTCATTAGCGGCGAACACCGGGGAGCTGTTTTTT. It translates to CSSLAANTGELFF.

The V gene is TRBV30, the J gene TRBJ2-5, with D possibly TRBD1 on 5 matching bases. The CDR3 covers 13 residues. V was cut by 3 bases and J by 1 base, with 9 bases left in between. Germline V gene sequence: CDR1 GTSNPN, CDR2 SVGIG (reference sequence). The CDR3 coding sequence is TGTGCCTGGAGCACAGGAAGCCAAGAGACCCAGTACTTC. Residues: CAWSTGSQETQYF.